The 27 T cell receptor beta chains presented below share a single source sample, sequenced in a study of Tregs in tolerant kidney transplant recipients. Generated by immunoSEQ multiplex PCR, the TCRdb table keeps only in-frame clones and is missing some. This sample's clone table lists about 30,000 clones. Sequencing was performed on CD8+ T cells from blood, taken before the transplant. These TCRs come from a human donor who received a combined kidney and bone marrow transplant.

Notes on this clone: The read halts 3 residues ahead of the CDR3 end, with the missing end drawn from the germline J gene. V gene TRBV5-4 combines with J gene TRBJ2-6; weak D call: TRBD1 (5 bases). Trimming removed 2 bases at V and 2 bases at J, with 8 bases between. The CDR3 has 15 residues. CDR1 is SGHNT, CDR2 YYREEE, per germline (reference sequence). Partial CDR3 DNA: TGTGCCAGCAGCTTCAGGGCCCCTGGGGCCAACGTC. Encoded protein: CASSFRAPGANV. The full CDR3 protein reads CASSFRAPGANVLTF.

Concerning this clone itself: The read terminates 3 residues before the CDR3 end, so the remaining end is supplied by the germline J gene. The chain has TRBV20-1 and TRBJ2-3, with D perhaps matching TRBD2 (5 bases). The CDR3 is 18 amino acids. The germline CDR1 and CDR2 sequences are DFQATT and SNEGSKA (reference sequence). V gave up 0 bases and J gave up 0 bases, with 19 bases separating them. The CDR3 here is CSARDHHPVATSTDTQYF. Incomplete CDR3 DNA: TGCAGTGCTAGAGATCATCATCCGGTAGCGACTAGCACAGATACG.

As concerns this clone: Coverage ceases 3 residues before the CDR3 finishes, and the germline J gene fills in the end. This rearrangement joins TRBV5-1 to TRBJ1-4; D unresolved. Germline V gene sequence: CDR1 SGHRS, CDR2 YFSETQ. The CDR3 covers 15 residues. Trimming removed 0 bases at V and 7 bases at J, with 13 bases between. The CDR3 bases that were read are TGCGCCAGCAGCTTGGGGCGGTCCCTCTCTGAAAAA. This encodes CASSLGRSLSEK. The whole CDR3 protein is CASSLGRSLSEKLFF.

About this clone: The read is 3 residues too short to cover the CDR3 end, so that end is filled in from the germline J gene. The chain links TRBV19 to TRBJ1-2; 8 nucleotides match TRBD1. Per the germline V gene, CDR1 is LNHDA and CDR2 is SQIVND (reference sequence). The CDR3 is 12 amino acids. Germline trimming cut 10 bases from V and 4 bases from J; bases unmatched to any gene: 5. The CDR3 is CATAGGGYGYTF. CDR3 DNA, as far as it was read: TGTGCCACCGCAGGGGGCGGCTATGGC.

On this clone itself: Read data end 3 residues before the CDR3 end; the end is taken from the germline J gene. This sequence joins TRBV7-3 and TRBJ2-7; perhaps TRBD1 as D (5 bases). Germline CDR1 is SGHTA and CDR2 is FQGTGA. CDR3 size: 15 residues. The V gene lost 2 bases and the J gene lost 2 bases, with 13 bases spanning the gap. CDR3 loop: CASSLVATRAYEQYF. Partial CDR3 DNA: TGTGCCAGCAGCTTAGTAGCCACCAGGGCCTACGAG.

Regarding this clone: Read data end 3 residues before the CDR3 end; the end is taken from the germline J gene. The chain carries TRBV20-1 and TRBJ2-7, with a possible D match to TRBD1 (5 bases). The CDR3 length is 12 residues. V lost 3 bases to trimming and J lost 2 bases, with 8 bases between them. In germline, CDR1 is DFQATT, CDR2 SNEGSKA (reference sequence). The sequenced part of the CDR3 DNA is TGCAGTGCTAGTGACAGAGCCTACGAG. Amino acids: CSASDRAYE. The complete CDR3 reads CSASDRAYEQYF.

Remarks on this clone: From the germline J gene comes the end of the CDR3, since the read stops 3 residues before it. J is TRBJ2-7 and V is TRBV20-1, with 7 bases identical to TRBD1. The germline CDR1 and CDR2 sequences are DFQATT and SNEGSKA (reference sequence). V dropped 0 bases and J dropped 3; count of bases not matched to a gene: 8. The CDR3 runs 15 residues. Here the CDR3 reads CSARDIRDSLYEQYF. CDR3 DNA (partial): TGCAGTGCTAGAGATATTCGGGACAGCCTCTACGAG.

As regards this clone: The observed sequence ends 3 residues before the CDR3 terminus, with the missing tail filled in from the germline J gene. J is TRBJ2-7 and V is TRBV11-3; a weak D match, TRBD2 (7 bases). CDR3 length: 15 amino acids. Germline V CDR1 and CDR2: SGHNT, YENEEA. Trimming removed 7 bases from V and 4 bases from J, with 20 bases in between. CDR3 sequence reads: CASNLGGTTSYEQYF. Incomplete CDR3 DNA: TGTGCCAGCAACTTGGGGGGGACAACGTCGTACGAG.

As to this clone: The read ends 3 residues early relative to the CDR3; the germline J gene fills the gap. This rearrangement joins TRBV29-1 to TRBJ2-2; tentative D call: TRBD1 (5 bases). The length of the CDR3 is 14 residues. Between the trimmed V and J ends, which lost 0 bases and 3 bases, there was a span of 8 bases. Germline V gene data show CDR1 as SQVTM and CDR2 as ANQGSEA. The CDR3 is CSVEEQVDTGELFF. The part of the CDR3 DNA that was read is TGCAGCGTTGAAGAACAGGTGGACACCGGGGAG.

As to this clone: The read stops 3 residues short of the end of the CDR3; the missing end is completed from the germline J gene. The chain has TRBV13 and TRBJ1-2; perhaps TRBD1 as D (6 bases). The CDR3 has 14 amino acids. The V end lost 4 bases, the J end lost 6 bases, and 15 bases lay between the germline ends. Germline values: CDR1 PRHDT, CDR2 FYEKMQ (reference sequence). The CDR3 DNA, read in part, is TGTGCCAGCAGCTCACAGGGAGACGGGGATGGC. This encodes CASSSQGDGDG. The full CDR3 is CASSSQGDGDGYTF.

As regards this clone: Sequencing ends 3 residues short of the CDR3 end; the germline J gene provides the rest. V and J are TRBV2 and TRBJ2-6, with D tentatively TRBD1 (6 bases). V lost 0 bases and J lost 0, with 12 bases in between. Germline CDR1 SNHLY, CDR2 FYNNEI. This CDR3 has 18 residues. CDR3 DNA, as far as it was read: TGTGCCAGCAGTGAAGCGGCAGGGGCGTACTCTGGGGCCAACGTC. Encoded protein: CASSEAAGAYSGANV. The entire CDR3 reads CASSEAAGAYSGANVLTF.

About this clone: The read is 3 residues too short to cover the CDR3 end, so that end is filled in from the germline J gene. J is TRBJ1-5 and V is TRBV2; the D is unclear. This CDR3 contains 16 residues. Trimming left V 3 bases short and J 6 bases short, with 18 bases between. Germline-derived CDR1 and CDR2 are SNHLY and FYNNEI. CDR3 DNA (partial): TGTGCCAGCAGTGACTCGGTCACGTACTCTTCTCAGCCC. It is translated as CASSDSVTYSSQP. The CDR3 in its entirety is CASSDSVTYSSQPQHF.

Notes on this clone: The CDR3 end falls 3 residues outside the read, so it is completed with the germline J gene. The chain is built from TRBV12-3 or TRBV12-4 and TRBJ2-5, with 12 bases aligning to TRBD2. Trimming took 3 bases from V and 1 from J; bases not matched to a gene: 3. CDR3 size: 16 residues. The part of the CDR3 DNA that was read is TGTGCCAGCAGTTTCGGACTAGCGGGGATCCAAGAGACC. It encodes CASSFGLAGIQET. The full CDR3 protein is CASSFGLAGIQETQYF.

Regarding this clone: The read falls 3 residues short of the CDR3 end, and the missing part is taken from the germline J gene. The V call is TRBV2, the J call TRBJ2-5; 12 bases fit TRBD1. The CDR3 is 16 residues long. With V trimmed by 2 bases and J by 5 bases, 6 bases remained unmatched. Germline V gene lookup returns CDR1 SNHLY and CDR2 FYNNEI. The CDR3 here is CASSEWGQGAGETQYF. CDR3 DNA, as far as it was read: TGTGCCAGCAGTGAATGGGGACAGGGGGCAGGGGAGACC.

For this clone: The read comes to an end 3 residues before the CDR3 does, leaving the germline J gene to fill in the end. The V call is TRBV4-1, the J call TRBJ2-1; 12 bases map to TRBD2. The CDR3 spans 15 residues. The V gene end was trimmed by 4 bases and the J gene end by 6 bases; junction bases not matched to a gene: 4. Germline CDR1 is MGHRA and CDR2 is YSYEKL. The CDR3 bases that were read are TGCGCCAGCAGCCTTCTAGCGGGAGGGCCCAATGAG. It codes for CASSLLAGGPNE. The CDR3 reads in full as CASSLLAGGPNEQFF.

With respect to this clone: The read stops 3 residues short of the end of the CDR3; the missing end is completed from the germline J gene. The chain couples TRBV30 to TRBJ1-5; D remains unclear. V shed 6 bases and J shed 4 bases, with 10 bases lying between them. This CDR3 is 12 amino acids long. From germline, CDR1 is GTSNPN and CDR2 SVGIG (reference sequence). The CDR3 DNA, read in part, is TGTGCCTGTGGGCCCAAAAATCAGCCC. Protein sequence: CACGPKNQP. The CDR3 reads in full as CACGPKNQPQHF.

The covered CDR3 bases are TGCAGTGCCGGGACTAGCGGGAGAGCGTCCTACGAG. Residues: CSAGTSGRASYE. The entire CDR3 is CSAGTSGRASYEQYF. V gene TRBV20-1 combines with J gene TRBJ2-7; 14 bases align to TRBD2. From the germline J gene comes the end of the CDR3, since the read stops 3 residues before it. The germline gives CDR1 DFQATT, CDR2 SNEGSKA (reference sequence). This CDR3 region has 15 residues. Trimming removed 6 bases from V and 1 base from J; junction bases left unmatched: 5.

A note on this clone: The sequenced fragment ends 3 residues before the CDR3 boundary, so the rest is inferred from the germline J gene. This rearrangement joins TRBV5-1 to TRBJ2-3, with 9 positions matching TRBD1. After removal of 3 bases from V and 3 bases from J, the junction contained 8 bases not matched to a gene. The CDR3 has 16 amino acids. The germline V gene encodes CDR1 SGHRS and CDR2 YFSETQ. This CDR3 reads CASSSQGASLTDTQYF. The CDR3 DNA, read in part, is TGCGCCAGCAGCTCACAGGGGGCGAGTTTGACAGATACG.

Points on this clone: Read data end 3 residues before the CDR3 end; the end is taken from the germline J gene. The chain joins TRBV19 to TRBJ2-1; TRBD2 matches 10 bases. J lost 6 bases, V lost 3 bases, and 8 bases had no gene match. CDR3 length: 16 residues. CDR1 is LNHDA and CDR2 is SQIVND in the germline V gene (reference sequence). CDR3 bases read: TGTGCCAGTAGTATCCTAGCGGGAGCGGGCGGCAATGAG. Residues: CASSILAGAGGNE. The entire CDR3 sequence reads CASSILAGAGGNEQFF.

A word on this clone: Read coverage stops 3 residues before the CDR3 terminus; the germline J gene supplies the remainder. The chain has TRBV19 and TRBJ1-2; D gene ambiguous. CDR3 length: 12 amino acids. V lost 3 bases and J 4 bases, leaving 6 bases between the germline ends. From germline, CDR1 is LNHDA and CDR2 SQIVND (reference sequence). The DNA read from the CDR3 is TGTGCCAGTAGTATGGCCAGCTATGGC. It translates to CASSMASYG. The whole CDR3 is CASSMASYGYTF. The complete variable domain, with remaining parts taken from reference TRBV19 and TRBJ1-2, reads DGGITQSPKYLFRKEGQNVTLSCEQNLNHDAMYWYRQDPGQGLRLIYYSQIVNDFQKGDIAEGYSVSREKKESFPLTVTSAQKNPTAFYLCASSMASYGYTFGSGTRLTVV.

Turning to this clone: The sequenced fragment ends 3 residues before the CDR3 boundary, so the rest is inferred from the germline J gene. J is TRBJ2-2 and V is TRBV19, with D perhaps matching TRBD2 (5 bases). The CDR3 is 16 amino acids. CDR1 LNHDA and CDR2 SQIVND come from the germline V gene (reference sequence). V was cut by 5 bases and J by 3 bases, with 16 bases left in between. The chain's CDR3 is CASSPWGSVHTGELFF. Incomplete CDR3 DNA: TGTGCCAGTAGTCCCTGGGGTAGCGTACACACCGGGGAG.

Regarding this clone: The read ends 3 residues shy of where the CDR3 ends; the end is completed using the germline J gene. The V call is TRBV29-1, the J call TRBJ1-2; maybe TRBD1 (5 bases). V was trimmed by 2 bases and J by 4 bases, leaving 11 bases between them. Germline CDR1 is SQVTM and CDR2 is ANQGSEA. The CDR3 runs to 13 residues. The sequenced CDR3 bases are TGCAGCGTTGAAATTCCGGGGGTCTATGGC. It codes for CSVEIPGVYG. The whole CDR3 is CSVEIPGVYGYTF.

In regard to this clone: Read sequence stops 3 residues before the CDR3 end, and the germline J gene provides the missing end. V and J are TRBV7-8 and TRBJ2-1; 8 bases agree with TRBD2. V lost 2 bases and J lost 2; bases outside the gene matches: 11. The CDR3 covers 18 residues. The germline gives CDR1 SGHVS, CDR2 FQNEAQ. CDR3 bases read: TGTGCCAGCAGCTTACCCGGAATAGCGGGATTAACCTACAATGAG. Translated, it gives CASSLPGIAGLTYNE. The full CDR3 sequence reads CASSLPGIAGLTYNEQFF.

A remark on this clone: The read ends 3 residues before the CDR3 terminus; that terminus is restored from the germline J gene. The chain has TRBV7-3 and TRBJ2-1, with 7 bases that match TRBD2. Trimming at V came to 4 bases and at J to 6 bases, leaving 12 bases not matched to a gene. The germline V gene encodes CDR1 SGHTA and CDR2 FQGTGA. The CDR3 spans 16 residues. This CDR3 is CASSSAGDHRPNEQFF. CDR3 DNA, as far as it was read: TGTGCCAGCAGCTCCGCGGGGGACCATCGACCCAATGAG.

Details on this clone: The CDR3 goes on 3 residues after the read ends, and that part is filled in from the germline J gene. This chain uses TRBV4-2 with TRBJ2-2; TRBD1 matches 10 bases. Germline V gives CDR1 LGHNA, CDR2 YNFKEQ. After removal of 4 bases from V and 0 bases from J, the junction contained 14 bases not matched to a gene. CDR3 size: 20 residues. The sequenced CDR3 bases are TGTGCCAGCAGCCTACGACAGGGGGCGCATGATATCACGAACACCGGGGAG. As protein: CASSLRQGAHDITNTGE. The full CDR3 protein reads CASSLRQGAHDITNTGELFF.

As concerns this clone: The DNA ends 3 residues before the CDR3 does, and the rest of the CDR3 is filled in from the germline J gene. V usage is TRBV7-2 and J usage is TRBJ2-7, with 9 nucleotides matching TRBD2. This CDR3 has 15 amino acids. V lost 5 bases to trimming and J lost 0 bases; unmatched junction nucleotides: 5. The germline V gene has CDR1 SGHTA and CDR2 FQGNSA. The CDR3 bases that were read are TGTGCCAGCAGCCCTAGCGGGACCAGCTCCTACGAG. Translating gives CASSPSGTSSYE. The whole CDR3 region reads CASSPSGTSSYEQYF.

Regarding this clone: The DNA ends 3 residues before the CDR3 does, and the rest of the CDR3 is filled in from the germline J gene. The J gene is TRBJ2-7, the V gene TRBV20-1; 9 bases fit TRBD2. CDR1 DFQATT and CDR2 SNEGSKA come from the germline V gene (reference sequence). The trim removed 0 bases at V and 0 bases at J, leaving 9 bases unmatched. There are 17 residues in the CDR3. CDR3 DNA, as far as it was read: TGCAGTGCTAGAGATCTTAGTTGGACTAGCGACTCCTACGAG. It yields the protein CSARDLSWTSDSYE. The complete CDR3 sequence is CSARDLSWTSDSYEQYF.